These 13 T cell receptor beta chains came from one sample sequenced in a study of blood T cells in healthy people across ages. Sample-barcoded 5' priming and a J-beta primer mix drove a second PCR of roughly 7 to 11 cycles. MiXCR, run by TCRdb on the 5' RACE reads, gives a single entry per CDR3 protein. The sample shows 720,000 or so distinct CDR3 sequences, around 38% of them seen only once. Material: blood. The receptors shown here come from an elderly man in good health.

This chain joins TRBV12-3 or TRBV12-4 and TRBJ2-5, with a tentative D call TRBD2 (5 bases). The V end was cut by 4 bases, the J end by 4 bases, with 22 bases between. The CDR3 length is 17 residues. DNA for the CDR3: TGTGCCAGCAGTTCACCGGTGGCGGGCCCCGGAGGAGAGACCCAGTACTTC. Translating gives CASSSPVAGPGGETQYF.

This clonotype was picked up a small number of times. The genes are TRBV9 and TRBJ2-1, with D possibly matching TRBD2 (7 bases). The CDR3 runs 16 residues. V was clipped by 8 bases and J by 4 bases, with 22 bases between them. Germline CDR1 reads SGDLS; CDR2 reads YYNGEE. CDR3 region: CASSARGGGEYNEQFF. For the CDR3, the DNA is TGTGCCAGTAGTGCCAGAGGGGGGGGCGAATACAATGAGCAGTTCTTC.

This clonotype has just a few counts. The chain employs TRBV20-1 and TRBJ2-4; D remains ambiguous. The tail of the sequence fits TRBJ2-7 better, so the J call may be wrong. Germline V lookup: CDR1 DFQATT, CDR2 SNEGSKA (reference sequence). This CDR3 is built from 15 residues. CDR3 bases: TGCAGTGCTAGAGACCCCCGCCAGGCGACCTACGAGCAGTACTTC. Its protein is CSARDPRQATYEQYF.

The chain is built from TRBV4-1 and TRBJ2-5, with TRBD1 matching over 11 bases. The CDR3 runs 17 residues. V shed 0 bases, J shed 11 bases, and the junction held 14 bases outside the gene matches. Germline CDR1 MGHRA, CDR2 YSYEKL. Written as DNA, the CDR3 is TGCGCCAGCAGCCAAGATCCCGGGACAGGGGGGAAGAATCGGCAGTACTTC. It is translated as CASSQDPGTGGKNRQYF.

The V call is TRBV6-4, the J call TRBJ1-1, with D unresolved. Looked up from germline, CDR1 is MRHNA and CDR2 is SNTAGT. The CDR3 has 13 amino acids. The ends were cut back, 0 bases at V and 4 bases at J, with 6 bases in the middle. The CDR3 loop reads CASSDSIGTEAFF. The CDR3 region has the DNA TGTGCCAGCAGTGACTCGATCGGCACTGAAGCTTTCTTT.

This clonotype was counted a few times. This chain uses TRBV5-1 with TRBJ2-3, with a tentative D call TRBD1 (6 bases). The CDR3 totals 12 residues. Trimming pared 9 bases from V and 5 bases from J, leaving 13 bases between. The germline CDR1 and CDR2 sequences are SGHRS and YFSETQ. The CDR3 nucleotides read TGCGCCACCTCACAGGGTGAAGATACGCAGTATTTT. It codes for CATSQGEDTQYF.

The chain employs TRBV20-1 and TRBJ1-4; maybe TRBD1 (5 bases). V was trimmed by 6 bases and J by 8 bases, leaving 16 bases between them. The CDR3 is made up of 13 amino acids. In germline, CDR1 is DFQATT, CDR2 SNEGSKA (reference sequence). The CDR3 region has the DNA TGCAGTGCCCCGGGACCCCAGAGGGAAAAACTGTTTTTT. Protein: CSAPGPQREKLFF.

This chain connects TRBV20-1 to TRBJ2-5; 9 nucleotides agree with TRBD2. The CDR3 contains 15 residues. Trimming took 8 bases from V and 1 from J; bases not matched to a gene: 11. In germline, CDR1 is DFQATT, CDR2 SNEGSKA (reference sequence). The CDR3 sequence is CSTAHGGGAQETQYF. For the CDR3, the DNA is TGCAGTACTGCCCACGGCGGGGGGGCCCAAGAGACCCAGTACTTC.

The chain combines TRBV18 with TRBJ1-1; D not certain. CDR1 and CDR2 from the germline V gene are KGHSH and LQKENI. V gave up 2 bases and J gave up 1 base, with 11 bases separating them. The CDR3 length is 15 residues. Here the CDR3 DNA reads TGTGCCAGCTCACCAGGTCAGCAGCAGAACACTGAAGCTTTCTTT. It encodes CASSPGQQQNTEAFF.

V and J are TRBV5-1 and TRBJ1-5; D remains ambiguous. The length of the CDR3 is 15 residues. Trimming cost V 2 bases and J 5 bases, with 14 bases left between them. Looked up from germline, CDR1 is SGHRS and CDR2 is YFSETQ. CDR3 bases: TGCGCCAGCAGCTTCGGTATAACCAGCGATCAGCCCCAGCATTTT. Protein product: CASSFGITSDQPQHF.

The CDR3 is CASSGELYEQYF. CDR3 bases: TGTGCCAGCAGTGGGGAGCTTTACGAGCAGTACTTC. The chain carries TRBV3-1 and TRBJ2-7; a possible D gene is TRBD2 (5 bases). The CDR3 contains 12 residues. V shed 6 bases and J shed 4 bases, with 10 bases lying between them. Germline V gene lookup returns CDR1 LGHDT and CDR2 YNNKEL (reference sequence).

This rearrangement joins TRBV7-8 to TRBJ1-2; TRBD1 might be the D (6 bases). Germline assignment: CDR1 SGHVS and CDR2 FQNEAQ. Trimming removed 1 base at V and 5 bases at J, with 14 bases between. The CDR3 covers 15 residues. The CDR3 sequence is CASSLDAGVRYGYTF. The CDR3 DNA is TGTGCCAGCAGCTTAGACGCAGGGGTCCGTTATGGCTACACCTTC.

The chain employs TRBV6-6 and TRBJ2-1; 12 bases fit TRBD1. This CDR3 is 15 amino acids long. The ends lost 4 bases at V and 12 bases at J; junction bases unmatched: 10. Germline-derived CDR1 and CDR2 are MNHNY and SVGAGI (reference sequence). The CDR3 nucleotides read TGTGCCAGCAGTTCGGCCGGGACAGGGGGCACGGGGCAGTTCTTC. Its protein product is CASSSAGTGGTGQFF.